Below are 22 T cell receptor beta chains sequenced from a single sample in a study of control samples from healthy donors and cancer patients. Sequencing was performed with immunoSEQ multiplex PCR; in TCRdb, only in-frame clones are kept and a portion is missing. The sample contains about 100,000 clones, around four fifths of which appear only once. Sequenced sample: blood. The receptors derive from a man aged 30-40 years in good health.

The J gene is TRBJ1-2, the V gene TRBV7-9, with 9 bases aligning to TRBD1. The CDR3 sequence is 16 residues long. The trim removed 3 bases at V and 1 base at J, leaving 6 bases unmatched. Germline values: CDR1 SEHNR, CDR2 FQNEAQ (reference sequence). CDR3 residues: CASSFLGTGFNYGYTF. The DNA for the CDR3 is TGTGCCAGCAGCTTTCTAGGGACAGGGTTTAACTATGGCTACACCTTC.

The chain carries TRBV2 and TRBJ1-6, with 7 bases lining up with TRBD1. The germline V gene has CDR1 SNHLY and CDR2 FYNNEI. V was clipped by 8 bases and J by 9 bases; unmatched bases: 10. The CDR3 is 14 residues long. The CDR3 protein is CASGFGTVASPLHF. CDR3 coding DNA: TGTGCCAGCGGCTTCGGGACAGTAGCTTCACCCCTCCACTTT.

The chain joins TRBV6-5 to TRBJ1-1, with D perhaps TRBD1 (5 bases). CDR1 is MNHEY, CDR2 SVGAGI, per germline. This CDR3 is 13 amino acids long. Trimming cost V 7 bases and J 4 bases, with 13 bases left between them. The CDR3 DNA reads as TGTGCCAGCAACCTCGATAGGGGCACTGAAGCTTTCTTT. The encoded protein is CASNLDRGTEAFF.

The chain links TRBV19 to TRBJ1-2; possibly TRBD1 for D (6 bases). V shed 7 bases and J shed 0 bases, with 15 bases lying between them. The CDR3 runs to 15 residues. Germline V CDR1 and CDR2: LNHDA, SQIVND (reference sequence). The CDR3 is CASTATGATNYGYTF. The CDR3 coding sequence is TGTGCCAGTACCGCAACGGGGGCGACTAACTATGGCTACACCTTC.

J is TRBJ1-1 and V is TRBV7-9; a possible D gene is TRBD1 (6 bases). CDR3 length: 13 residues. The V and J ends lost 5 bases and 6 bases respectively, with 13 bases between them. In germline, CDR1 is SEHNR, CDR2 FQNEAQ (reference sequence). The CDR3 DNA reads TGTGCCAGCAGCAACCGTAGGGGGTCTGAAGCTTTCTTT. Protein product: CASSNRRGSEAFF.

The chain joins TRBV12-3 or TRBV12-4 to TRBJ1-2; D is unclear. Trimming took 6 bases from V and 4 from J, leaving 12 bases between them. This CDR3 has 13 amino acids. DNA of the CDR3: TGTGCCAGCAGCCTTGAAGGGTTCTATGGCTACACCTTC. Amino acids: CASSLEGFYGYTF.

V usage is TRBV13 and J usage is TRBJ2-4; possibly TRBD2 for D (6 bases). Germline CDR1 reads PRHDT; CDR2 reads FYEKMQ (reference sequence). The CDR3 runs to 18 residues. Deletions cut 6 bases from V and 0 bases from J, with 21 bases between. CDR3 nucleotides: TGTGCCAGCAGAAGGAGGGATATGACGGGGGAAGCCAAAAACATTCAGTACTTC. Encoded protein: CASRRRDMTGEAKNIQYF.

This rearrangement joins TRBV30 to TRBJ1-3; 8 nucleotides match TRBD1. Germline V gene data show CDR1 as GTSNPN and CDR2 as SVGIG (reference sequence). V shed 1 base and J 1 base; nucleotides not matched to a gene: 9. CDR3 length: 17 residues. The CDR3 sequence: CAWSASGQGLSGNTIYF. The CDR3 DNA follows: TGTGCCTGGAGTGCGTCAGGACAGGGACTATCTGGAAACACCATATATTTT.

The chain employs TRBV5-1 and TRBJ2-7; the match to TRBD2 covers 14 bases. The V gene end was trimmed by 4 bases and the J gene end by 9 bases; junction bases not matched to a gene: 6. The germline V gene has CDR1 SGHRS and CDR2 YFSETQ. The CDR3 consists of 14 residues. CDR3 coding DNA: TGCGCCAGCAGCCCGGGACTAGCGGGGGAGAGGCAGTACTTC. Its translation is CASSPGLAGERQYF. Supplemented by reference TRBV5-1 and TRBJ2-7, the full variable domain reads KAGVTQTPRYLIKTRGQQVTLSCSPISGHRSVSWYQQTPGQGLQFLFEYFSETQRNKGNFPGRFSGRQFSNSRSEMNVSTLELGDSALYLCASSPGLAGERQYFGPGTRLTVT.

The rearrangement joins TRBV3-1 (or the pseudogene TRBV3-2) to TRBJ2-4; perhaps TRBD2 as D (5 bases). This CDR3 is 14 amino acids long. Between the trimmed V and J ends, which lost 4 bases and 0 bases, there was a span of 7 bases. Per the germline V gene, CDR1 is LGHDT and CDR2 is YNNKEL (reference sequence). This CDR3 reads CASSRELAKNIQYF. As DNA, the CDR3 is TGTGCCAGCAGCCGGGAGTTAGCCAAAAACATTCAGTACTTC.

The chain is built from TRBV6-4 and TRBJ2-6; D unclear. V was cut by 4 bases and J by 4 bases, with 14 bases left in between. The CDR3 sequence is 16 residues long. Germline CDR1 MRHNA, CDR2 SNTAGT. CDR3 DNA: TGTGCCAGCAGTGTCACACCGGGCTACGGGGCCAACGTCCTGACTTTC. Translated: CASSVTPGYGANVLTF.

The chain combines TRBV2 with TRBJ2-1; D ambiguous. In germline, CDR1 is SNHLY, CDR2 FYNNEI. Trimming cost V 2 bases and J 12 bases, with 8 bases left between them. The CDR3 loop spans 11 amino acids. The CDR3 here is CASSETRSQFF. In DNA, the CDR3 is TGTGCCAGCAGTGAAACTCGGTCGCAGTTCTTC. Variable domain in full (rest from reference TRBV2 and TRBJ2-1): EPEVTQTPSHQVTQMGQEVILRCVPISNHLYFYWYRQILGQKVEFLVSFYNNEISEKSEIFDDQFSVERPDGSNFTLKIRSTKLEDSAMYFCASSETRSQFFGPGTRLTVL.

This chain links TRBV3-1 (or the pseudogene TRBV3-2) with TRBJ1-1, with D perhaps matching TRBD1 (6 bases). The V gene lost 4 bases and the J gene lost 1 base, with 10 bases spanning the gap. Germline lookup yields CDR1 LGHDT and CDR2 YNNKEL (reference sequence). This CDR3 spans 14 amino acids. This CDR3 reads CASSLGTSNTEAFF. CDR3 coding DNA: TGTGCCAGCAGCCTTGGGACATCGAACACTGAAGCTTTCTTT.

The J gene is TRBJ1-5, the V gene TRBV15; unclear D gene. This CDR3 is 15 amino acids long. Trimming took off 4 bases at V and 4 bases at J, with 14 bases between the two ends. Looked up from germline, CDR1 is LNHNV and CDR2 is YYDKDF (reference sequence). CDR3 residues: CATSNGINGNQPQHF. CDR3 DNA sequence: TGTGCCACCAGCAACGGCATCAATGGGAATCAGCCCCAGCATTTT.

The chain is built from TRBV2 and TRBJ1-2; possible D gene TRBD1, 6 bases. CDR3 length: 12 amino acids. The V end was cut by 6 bases, the J end by 5 bases, with 10 bases between. The germline V gene has CDR1 SNHLY and CDR2 FYNNEI. CDR3 loop: CASRGGTYGYTF. The CDR3 DNA sequence: TGTGCCAGCAGGGGGGGGACATATGGCTACACCTTC.

The sample holds one count of this clone. This rearrangement joins TRBV20-1 to TRBJ2-3, with a tentative D call TRBD1 (5 bases). Deletions cut 3 bases from V and 4 bases from J, with 14 bases between. This CDR3 is 14 amino acids long. Germline V gene data show CDR1 as DFQATT and CDR2 as SNEGSKA (reference sequence). Written as DNA, the CDR3 is TGCAGTGCTAGTGGGGCTATCCTCTCAGATACGCAGTATTTT. Amino acid sequence: CSASGAILSDTQYF.

The chain carries TRBV18 and TRBJ2-1, with a possible D match to TRBD2 (6 bases). This CDR3 is built from 14 residues. V was pared by 3 bases and J by 7 bases, with 13 bases between. Looked up from germline, CDR1 is KGHSH and CDR2 is LQKENI. CDR3 in amino acids: CASSPRDSDNEQFF. The CDR3 region has the DNA TGTGCCAGCTCACCGCGGGACTCCGATAATGAGCAGTTCTTC.

This clone was seen just once. CDR3: CASSYSKPKMNTEAFF. Here the CDR3 DNA reads TGTGCCAGCAGTTACTCGAAACCGAAAATGAACACTGAAGCTTTCTTT. This chain joins TRBV6-5 and TRBJ1-1; no definite D call. The CDR3 has 16 residues. Trimming stripped 0 bases from V and 0 bases from J, with 11 bases between. CDR1 and CDR2 (germline): MNHEY, SVGAGI.

Concerning this clone: An end of the junction does not agree with germline; a read error may underlie this. The chain carries TRBV20-1 and TRBJ1-1; perhaps TRBD1 as D (5 bases). The CDR3 is 11 residues long. Germline V gene sequence: CDR1 DFQATT, CDR2 SNEGSKA (reference sequence). The CDR3 is CSTRGSAEAFF. In nucleotides, the CDR3 is TGCAGTACTAGGGGTAGCGCCGAAGCTTTCTTT.

The V and J genes are TRBV9 and TRBJ2-3; the D gene could be TRBD1 or TRBD2 (7 bases each). V was pared by 4 bases and J by 2 bases, with 17 bases between. The V gene's germline CDR1 is SGDLS and CDR2 YYNGEE. This CDR3 is built from 16 residues. The CDR3 sequence: CASSPKGAGDTDTQYF. In nucleotides, the CDR3 is TGTGCCAGCAGCCCCAAGGGGGCGGGGGACACAGATACGCAGTATTTT.

This clone was found a few times. The chain has TRBV6-5 and TRBJ2-3; no firm D call. CDR1 MNHEY and CDR2 SVGAGI come from the germline V gene. The V end was cut by 5 bases, the J end by 4 bases, with 7 bases between. This CDR3 is built from 12 residues. The CDR3 region has the DNA TGTGCCAGCAGTCCCTTCGCAGATACGCAGTATTTT. The encoded protein is CASSPFADTQYF.

V gene TRBV7-8 combines with J gene TRBJ2-3; 9 bases agree with TRBD2. The V and J ends lost 1 base and 6 bases, in that order; junction bases with no gene match: 5. This CDR3 contains 15 residues. The germline gives CDR1 SGHVS, CDR2 FQNEAQ. CDR3 nucleotides: TGTGCCAGCAGCTTAGAGGCTAGCGGGGCCGATACGCAGTATTTT. This translates into CASSLEASGADTQYF. Combining the CDR3 with reference TRBV7-8 and TRBJ2-3 gives the whole variable domain GAGVSQSPRYKVAKRGQDVALRCDPISGHVSLFWYQQALGQGPEFLTYFQNEAQLDKSGLPSDRFFAERPEGSVSTLKIQRTQQEDSAVYLCASSLEASGADTQYFGPGTRLTVL.